A selection of T cell receptor beta chains follows, all from one sample in a study of shared clonotypes between healthy human individuals. Produced via immunoSEQ multiplex PCR; TCRdb's table is partial and in-frame only. The sample gives approximately 100,000 clones, about 63% of which show up once; roughly a quarter is in the top ten. The material sequenced was memory CD8+ T cells sorted from blood. The receptor set was obtained from a woman aged 30 to 39 in good health. Each CDR3 is given with its conserved first and last residue. Each record gives: clone size, J gene, V gene, D gene, CDR3 protein, CDR3 DNA. The D gene is left open where the match is weak. A row's size may be missing; if present it is once, few, many or a size class.

abundance: .; j_gene: TRBJ2-7; v_gene: TRBV5-1; d_gene: TRBD1; CDR3aa: CASSQAPGTGAYEQYF; CDR3nt: TGCGCCAGCAGCCAAGCCCCCGGGACAGGAGCCTACGAGCAGTACTTC
abundance: .; j_gene: TRBJ2-3; v_gene: TRBV11-3; d_gene: .; CDR3aa: CASSFSQGADTQYF; CDR3nt: TGTGCCAGCAGCTTTTCCCAGGGTGCAGATACGCAGTATTTT
abundance: .; j_gene: TRBJ2-3; v_gene: TRBV30; d_gene: .; CDR3aa: CAWSVLGGEPDTQYF; CDR3nt: TGTGCCTGGAGTGTACTTGGGGGCGAGCCAGATACGCAGTATTTT
abundance: few; j_gene: TRBJ2-5; v_gene: TRBV25-1; d_gene: .; CDR3aa: CASSAEGETQYF; CDR3nt: TGTGCCAGCAGTGCTGAGGGAGAGACCCAGTACTTC
abundance: .; j_gene: TRBJ2-3; v_gene: TRBV6-1; d_gene: TRBD1; CDR3aa: CASSGPGTGGGTTQYF; CDR3nt: TGTGCCAGCAGTGGTCCCGGGACAGGGGGAGGGACTACGCAGTATTTT
abundance: .; j_gene: TRBJ2-7; v_gene: TRBV25-1; d_gene: TRBD2; CDR3aa: CASRAGGSANEQYF; CDR3nt: TGTGCCAGCCGCGCCGGGGGGTCGGCGAACGAGCAGTACTTC
abundance: .; j_gene: TRBJ1-5; v_gene: TRBV28; d_gene: .; CDR3aa: CASSLEGADNQPQHF; CDR3nt: TGTGCCAGCAGTTTAGAAGGGGCGGACAATCAGCCCCAGCATTTT
abundance: .; j_gene: TRBJ2-7; v_gene: TRBV10-2; d_gene: .; CDR3aa: CASSEPQYKVDEQYF; CDR3nt: TGCGCCAGCAGTGAACCCCAATACAAGGTTGATGAGCAGTACTTC
abundance: .; j_gene: TRBJ1-3; v_gene: TRBV11-2; d_gene: .; CDR3aa: CASSLDQGGPGNTIYF; CDR3nt: TGTGCCAGCAGCTTAGATCAAGGGGGTCCTGGAAACACCATATATTTT
abundance: .; j_gene: TRBJ1-4; v_gene: TRBV6-4; d_gene: TRBD1; CDR3aa: CASSASSGTGNEKLFF; CDR3nt: TGTGCCAGCAGTGCTTCCTCCGGGACAGGAAATGAAAAACTGTTTTTT
abundance: .; j_gene: TRBJ1-1; v_gene: TRBV28; d_gene: .; CDR3aa: CASRIKAGAVTEAFF; CDR3nt: TGTGCCAGCAGGATAAAAGCCGGGGCGGTTACTGAAGCTTTCTTT
abundance: .; j_gene: TRBJ2-7; v_gene: TRBV25-1; d_gene: TRBD1; CDR3aa: CASVPGQGTYEQYF; CDR3nt: TGTGCCAGCGTTCCGGGACAGGGGACTTACGAGCAGTACTTC
abundance: many; j_gene: TRBJ2-3; v_gene: TRBV11-1; d_gene: .; CDR3aa: CASSVSGNTDTQYF; CDR3nt: TGTGCCAGCAGCGTAAGCGGAAACACAGATACGCAGTATTTT
abundance: .; j_gene: TRBJ2-7; v_gene: TRBV25-1; d_gene: TRBD1; CDR3aa: CASSDGTGGNEQYF; CDR3nt: TGTGCCAGCAGTGATGGGACAGGGGGCAACGAGCAGTACTTC
abundance: .; j_gene: TRBJ2-7; v_gene: TRBV27; d_gene: .; CDR3aa: CASSPRPPGTPYEQYF; CDR3nt: TGTGCCAGCAGCCCTAGACCCCCAGGGACTCCCTACGAGCAGTACTTC
abundance: .; j_gene: TRBJ2-3; v_gene: TRBV23-1; d_gene: .; CDR3aa: CASSHGTGGADTQYF; CDR3nt: TGCGCCAGCAGTCATGGAACGGGTGGAGCGGATACGCAGTATTTT
abundance: .; j_gene: TRBJ2-5; v_gene: TRBV5-4; d_gene: .; CDR3aa: CASSLEAEETQYF; CDR3nt: TGTGCCAGCAGCTTGGAAGCCGAAGAGACCCAGTACTTC
abundance: .; j_gene: TRBJ2-7; v_gene: TRBV6-4; d_gene: TRBD2; CDR3aa: CASSGLAGTSYEQYF; CDR3nt: TGTGCCAGCAGCGGACTAGCGGGAACTTCCTACGAGCAGTACTTC
abundance: .; j_gene: TRBJ1-2; v_gene: TRBV9; d_gene: .; CDR3aa: CASSEGNYGYTF; CDR3nt: TGTGCCAGCAGCGAGGGGAACTATGGCTACACCTTC
abundance: .; j_gene: TRBJ2-3; v_gene: TRBV2; d_gene: .; CDR3aa: CASSEGLGGAKVGTQYF; CDR3nt: TGTGCCAGCAGTGAAGGTTTGGGCGGGGCGAAGGTTGGTACGCAGTATTTT
abundance: .; j_gene: TRBJ2-1; v_gene: TRBV30; d_gene: .; CDR3aa: CAWSVLSPFSEQYNEQFF; CDR3nt: TGTGCCTGGAGTGTACTTTCCCCTTTTAGCGAACAATACAATGAGCAGTTCTTC
abundance: .; j_gene: TRBJ2-2; v_gene: TRBV5-4; d_gene: TRBD2; CDR3aa: CASSLAPGLADPGELFF; CDR3nt: TGTGCCAGCAGCTTGGCACCGGGACTAGCGGACCCCGGGGAGCTGTTTTTT
abundance: many; j_gene: TRBJ2-6; v_gene: TRBV7-9; d_gene: .; CDR3aa: CASSLGLSGANVLTF; CDR3nt: TGTGCCAGCAGCTTAGGTCTTTCTGGGGCCAACGTCCTGACTTTC
abundance: .; j_gene: TRBJ2-5; v_gene: TRBV2; d_gene: .; CDR3aa: CASSDLTGQETQYF; CDR3nt: TGTGCCAGCAGTGATTTAACTGGCCAAGAGACCCAGTACTTC
abundance: .; j_gene: TRBJ2-7; v_gene: TRBV9; d_gene: TRBD2; CDR3aa: CASSVATSPTEEQYF; CDR3nt: TGTGCCAGCAGCGTGGCGACTAGCCCGACGGAGGAGCAGTACTTC
abundance: .; j_gene: TRBJ2-7; v_gene: TRBV4-1; d_gene: .; CDR3aa: CASSQGLGTEQYF; CDR3nt: TGCGCCAGCAGCCAGGGGCTCGGAACCGAGCAGTACTTC
abundance: .; j_gene: TRBJ2-7; v_gene: TRBV28; d_gene: TRBD2; CDR3aa: CASRELEREVVYEQYF; CDR3nt: TGTGCCAGCAGGGAGTTAGAGCGGGAGGTAGTTTACGAGCAGTACTTC
abundance: .; j_gene: TRBJ2-5; v_gene: TRBV7-9; d_gene: TRBD2; CDR3aa: CAVAAGVETQYF; CDR3nt: TGTGCAGTCGCGGCGGGAGTTGAGACCCAGTACTTC
abundance: .; j_gene: TRBJ2-7; v_gene: TRBV11-2; d_gene: .; CDR3aa: CASSLRPDWSEQYF; CDR3nt: TGTGCCAGCAGCTTAAGACCCGATTGGAGCGAGCAGTACTTC
abundance: .; j_gene: TRBJ2-1; v_gene: TRBV27; d_gene: TRBD2; CDR3aa: CASSPGLASYNEQFF; CDR3nt: TGTGCCAGCAGCCCGGGACTAGCGTCGTACAATGAGCAGTTCTTC
abundance: .; j_gene: TRBJ2-1; v_gene: TRBV25-1; d_gene: TRBD1; CDR3aa: CASSENGQVNEQFF; CDR3nt: TGTGCCAGCAGTGAAAACGGACAGGTCAATGAGCAGTTCTTC
abundance: .; j_gene: TRBJ2-7; v_gene: TRBV15; d_gene: TRBD2; CDR3aa: CATSRDIAGANYEQYF; CDR3nt: TGTGCCACCAGCAGGGATATAGCGGGAGCAAACTACGAGCAGTACTTC
abundance: .; j_gene: TRBJ1-1; v_gene: TRBV19; d_gene: .; CDR3aa: CASSTRGGDTEAFF; CDR3nt: TGTGCCAGTAGTACCCGAGGTGGGGACACTGAAGCTTTCTTT
abundance: .; j_gene: TRBJ2-7; v_gene: TRBV5-6; d_gene: .; CDR3aa: CASSLGGDYEQYF; CDR3nt: TGTGCCAGCAGCTTGGGAGGGGACTACGAGCAGTACTTC
abundance: once; j_gene: TRBJ2-5; v_gene: TRBV11-1; d_gene: .; CDR3aa: CASSPQGSQETQYF; CDR3nt: TGTGCCAGCAGCCCCCAGGGATCCCAAGAGACCCAGTACTTC
abundance: .; j_gene: TRBJ1-2; v_gene: TRBV4-1; d_gene: TRBD1; CDR3aa: CASSQVGTGDGYTF; CDR3nt: TGTGCCAGCAGCCAAGTGGGGACAGGGGACGGCTACACCTTC
abundance: .; j_gene: TRBJ2-1; v_gene: TRBV7-2; d_gene: TRBD2; CDR3aa: CASSFSGRAYNEQFF; CDR3nt: TGTGCCAGCAGTTTTAGCGGGAGGGCTTACAATGAGCAGTTCTTC
abundance: many; j_gene: TRBJ1-6; v_gene: TRBV28; d_gene: .; CDR3aa: CASTAGTYHSPLHF; CDR3nt: TGTGCCAGCACCGCCGGGACTTACCATTCACCCCTCCACTTT